These T cell receptor beta chains were read from a single sample in a study of Ad26.COV2.S vaccination and SARS-CoV-2 variants. Using immunoSEQ multiplex PCR, the repertoire was profiled, and TCRdb retains in-frame clones only, with some absent. The sample holds about 450,000 clones, roughly 89% seen once. The sequencing used peripheral blood, collected in a trial of Ad26.COV2.S vaccine versus placebo. The receptors derive from a person aged 18 to 59 who received the Ad26.COV2.S COVID-19 vaccine or a placebo. The conserved cysteine and the conserved F or W are not part of the CDR3 here.

J gene: TRBJ2-2
V gene: TRBV11-2
CDR3 protein: ASSLDPRVTGELF

J gene: TRBJ1-1
V gene: TRBV28
CDR3 protein: ASSTRWAEAF

J gene: TRBJ1-5
V gene: TRBV7-6
CDR3 protein: ASSARYQPQH

J gene: TRBJ1-4
V gene: TRBV6-2/TRBV6-3
CDR3 protein: ASSYRSSAANEKLF

J gene: TRBJ2-2
V gene: TRBV4-3
CDR3 protein: ASSGRWNTGELF

J gene: TRBJ1-1
V gene: TRBV7-8
CDR3 protein: ASSLVGGNTEAF

J gene: TRBJ1-5
V gene: TRBV4-2
CDR3 protein: ASSQRINSNQPQH

J gene: TRBJ1-1
V gene: TRBV9
CDR3 protein: ASSPDRYTTEAF

J gene: TRBJ1-3
V gene: TRBV28
CDR3 protein: ASSLPPGSGNTIY

J gene: TRBJ1-5
V gene: TRBV5-6
CDR3 protein: ASSSRQGRSSNQPQH

J gene: TRBJ1-1
V gene: TRBV4-3
CDR3 protein: ASSQDFDTEAF

J gene: TRBJ1-1
V gene: TRBV6-4
CDR3 protein: ASSIGRYTEAF

J gene: TRBJ2-1
V gene: TRBV4-3
CDR3 protein: ASSLILGTGREQF

J gene: TRBJ1-5
V gene: TRBV4-2
CDR3 protein: ASSQELLGQGNQPQH

J gene: TRBJ2-5
V gene: TRBV15
CDR3 protein: ATTIAGGETQY

J gene: TRBJ2-1
V gene: TRBV11-3
CDR3 protein: ASSFEWEQF

J gene: TRBJ2-1
V gene: TRBV19
CDR3 protein: ASSVRQAGSYEQF

J gene: TRBJ2-5
V gene: TRBV15
CDR3 protein: ATSNHWGETQY

J gene: TRBJ2-3
V gene: TRBV4-2
CDR3 protein: ASSQDPVSGGPGDTQY

J gene: TRBJ2-1
V gene: TRBV11-3
CDR3 protein: ASSLLTWGSGISGWDEQF

J gene: TRBJ2-3
V gene: TRBV4-2
CDR3 protein: ASSQDWARGTDTQY

J gene: TRBJ1-6
V gene: TRBV7-2
CDR3 protein: ASSLSYNSPLH

J gene: TRBJ2-3
V gene: TRBV5-1
CDR3 protein: ASSLVAVTDTQY

J gene: TRBJ1-2
V gene: TRBV5-1
CDR3 protein: ASNIIPGQHNYGYT

J gene: TRBJ2-7
V gene: TRBV5-1
CDR3 protein: ASSFLGLSYEQY

J gene: TRBJ2-2
V gene: TRBV18
CDR3 protein: ASSLATGVGELF

J gene: TRBJ2-1
V gene: TRBV11-2
CDR3 protein: ASSPDFLYNEQF

J gene: TRBJ1-4
V gene: TRBV4-3
CDR3 protein: ASSQITGGDEKLF